The present T cell receptor beta chain was sequenced within a study of cytomegalovirus exposure and HLA in healthy donors. Study-level background: Tens of millions of unique TCRs, all from HLA-typed donors, were included in an early release of the data. Across 300 to 400 genotyped donors, over 70% landed in the Caucasian-associated ancestry cluster.

General study findings and limits: The study listed roughly 150 cytomegalovirus-associated TCR beta chains.

Primers included in the PCR were 60 Vbeta and 13 Jbeta primers. TCRdb's table, derived via immunoSEQ multiplex PCR, lists solely in-frame clones and lacks some. The sample has about 130,000 clones; over 70% are singletons. V was cut by 0 bases and J by 0 bases, with 3 bases left in between. The CDR3 is 15 amino acids. The germline V gene encodes CDR1 ENHRY and CDR2 SYGVKD. Concerning this clone itself: Its cognate antigen is unknown.

Sequenced material: PBMCs. This chain joins TRBV10-3 and TRBJ2-6; D gene unclear. This sequence originates from a man aged 18 to 30 in good health and CMV-seropositive. The CDR3 is CAISESHSGANVLTF. CDR3 in DNA: TGTGCCATCAGTGAGTCACACTCTGGGGCCAACGTCCTGACTTTC.